This T cell receptor (beta chain) was profiled in a study of beta chain features in type 1 diabetes (dated by TCRdb to 2017 to 2018). Concerning the study at large: No differences in mean age, gender distribution, total cell number or subset yield were found between patients and healthy donors. A total of roughly 110 million sorted cells were examined across all samples, and the number of cells per subset was strongly correlated with RNA yield. In the study, recently diagnosed type 1 diabetes patients and matched healthy donors were compared on the TCRB repertoires of their sorted circulating CD4+ T cell subsets. Naive and central memory subsets were obtained from all 30 or so donors, but regulatory and stem cell-like memory subsets were isolated from only 8 patients and roughly 8 healthy donors.

The entire isolated RNA was reverse transcribed using the High Capacity cDNA Reverse Transcription Kit, and thus expressed TCRB transcripts were sequenced. Deep immunoSEQ sequencing was performed on naive, central memory and regulatory T cell samples, with an average of roughly 3.5 million total reads per sample. Sorted cells were lysed in RLT buffer, and RNA was extracted using DNase-treated RNeasy Micro or Mini kits according to cell number. To prevent cross-contamination, every cell subset was processed on its own, while patient and healthy donor samples were processed together. Using the immunoSEQ multiplex PCR, TCRB sequences were amplified from cDNA into 87-bp fragments spanning the CDR3 region. Amplicons were sequenced on the Illumina HiSeq platform. In the authors' own workflow: PCR bias was corrected computationally using synthetic template baselines, and reads within Hamming distance 2 were collapsed, with unmergeable singletons discarded. Reads were aligned against IMGT so that V, D and J genes, CDR3 length and insertions or deletions at six rearrangement sites could be assigned. Within each subset, clonotype counts were normalized to sorted cell number, and only after that were true diversity and Gini coefficients computed with the tcR R package. The overlap coefficient, calculated on TCRB nucleotide sequences, was used to quantify repertoire sharing. As a proxy for the pre-selection repertoire, out-of-frame TCRB sequences from naive cells were analyzed. The clones in this table, taken by TCRdb from immuneACCESS, are in-frame only. Not every clone is retained; where verified, under half of the shortfall comes from an unresolved V gene, and the cause of the rest is unknown. V and J calls and clone size come straight from that table; D and trimming were deduced from the DNA. In all, the sample holds fewer than 650,000 clones, and 15% of those were seen once. 0.09% to 0.095% of the sample belongs to the ten largest clones.

Here is what the overall study found, with its caveats: Type 1 diabetes patients showed a moderate but significant shortening of TCRB CDR3 length in all four CD4+ subsets. Naive, central memory and regulatory TCRB repertoires appeared more similar among patients than among healthy donors. Because the HLA sub-analyses included only small numbers of individuals, any influence of HLA type on TCRB rearrangement was left unresolved. Sequencing cDNA rather than genomic DNA could over-represent highly expressing activated cells, although activation and CD3 levels did not differ between groups. At VDJ recombination sites, patients with type 1 diabetes made fewer insertions and deleted more nucleotides, a pattern implying thymic rearrangement abnormalities. Shorter templates might have been favored by PCR, but patient and control samples were amplified and corrected together, so both groups would have been affected equally by any skew.

For this clone: The antigen it binds to is not known. There are no base qualities to consult, and no much larger clone falls within one base.

Each donor gave one peripheral blood draw, approximately 120 mL on average, collected into heparinised tubes. A BD FACSAria II and a panel including CD45RO, CCR7, CD25, CD127, CD95 and CD27 were used to sort naive, central memory, regulatory and stem cell-like memory CD4+ T cells. A purity above 98% was achieved for all sorted populations. PBMCs were separated immediately by Lymphoprep density gradient centrifugation and were stained directly, without being cultured. To minimize batch effects, samples were stained and sorted in pairs, one healthy donor with one patient per experiment. The receptor's source is a man between 18 and 29 years old in good health. The sample was naive CD4+ T cells from blood. Interpreted using the paper, the cell subset or site label stands for: true naive CD4+ T cells.

The DNA is TGTGCCAGCAGCCCAGGGGGCCGGAGCACTGAAGCTTTCTTT. Its coded protein is CASSPGGRSTEAFF. The rearranged chain carries TRBV5-6 and TRBJ1-1; 8 bases in between match TRBD1. CDR1 SGHDT and CDR2 YYEEEE are derived from the germline V gene. V ends up 4 bases short and J 4 bases short, with an unmatched junction base count of 6. The cysteine opens and the phenylalanine closes a CDR3 of 14 amino acids. Only CDR3 DNA is held: 42 bases, read in frame from base 1. Beyond the CDR3, the reference TRBV5-6 and TRBJ1-1 genes provide the residues; the full variable domain reads: DAGVTQSPTHLIKTRGQQVTLRCSPKSGHDTVSWYQQALGQGPQFIFQYYEEEERQRGNFPDRFSGHQFPNYSSELNVNALLLGDSALYLCASSPGGRSTEAFFGQGTRLTVV.